The clone carrying this T cell receptor beta chain has a single count. What it binds is unknown. With 0 bases removed from V and 4 bases from J, the gap between germline ends came to 15 bases. Per the germline V gene, CDR1 is GTSNPN and CDR2 is SVGIG (reference sequence). The CDR3 sequence is 15 residues long. Blood cells were analyzed directly, without culture or expansion. The data stem from a study of neoadjuvant anti-PD-1 for oral cavity cancer. Study-level points and caveats: Higher pretreatment Treg/Th17 ratios tracked higher pretreatment blood clonality.

PBMC libraries mostly used around 510 ng of input genomic DNA, with six replicates per sample. Assay: immunoSEQ multiplex PCR; the TCRdb copy retains only in-frame clones and omits some. Of approximately 13,000 clones listed, around two thirds are singletons. The sequencing used PBMCs, collected before nivolumab (anti-PD-1) treatment. This chain connects TRBV30 to TRBJ2-5, with D possibly matching TRBD1 (6 bases). This receptor was identified in a person aged 40-85 years with oral cavity squamous cell carcinoma. The CDR3 bases are TGTGCCTGGAGTGTGGAGCAGGGGCTAGGAGAGACCCAGTACTTC. Amino acid sequence: CAWSVEQGLGETQYF.